The 19 T cell receptor beta chains reported below all come from one sample, sequenced in a study of shared clonotypes between healthy human individuals. Only in-frame clones appear in the TCRdb table, and some are missing; sequencing was by immunoSEQ multiplex PCR. The sample shows some 2,500,000 clones, approximately 93% of them seen only once. Sequencing used naive CD4+ T cells from PBMCs. Subset here: CD45RA+ positively selected. These receptors were taken from a man between 18 and 29 years old in good health. Some clones in this sample may be carry-over from other donors' samples.

This chain connects TRBV5-1 to TRBJ2-2; 7 bases map to TRBD1. V lost 3 bases to trimming and J lost 3 bases; unmatched junction nucleotides: 5. Germline V gives CDR1 SGHRS, CDR2 YFSETQ. This CDR3 is built from 15 residues. The CDR3: CASSSQGFDTGELFF. CDR3 in DNA: TGCGCCAGCAGCTCACAGGGGTTTGACACCGGGGAGCTGTTTTTT.

This rearrangement joins TRBV29-1 to TRBJ2-3; TRBD2 agrees at 7 bases. The J segment lost 2 bases and the V segment lost 4 bases, leaving 12 bases of the junction unmatched. This CDR3 spans 16 amino acids. Looked up from germline, CDR1 is SQVTM and CDR2 is ANQGSEA. Here the CDR3 reads CSVVQRLAASTDTQYF. CDR3 DNA sequence: TGCAGCGTTGTCCAGAGGCTAGCGGCCTCCACAGATACGCAGTATTTT.

CDR3 coding DNA: TGTGCCAGTAGTAGAGGGGGTACGAACGAGCAGTACTTC. Translation: CASSRGGTNEQYF. The chain couples TRBV19 to TRBJ2-7, with D perhaps TRBD1 (6 bases). The CDR3 length is 13 residues. Trimming took 4 bases from V and 5 from J, leaving 12 bases between them. Per the germline V gene, CDR1 is LNHDA and CDR2 is SQIVND (reference sequence).

The chain is built from TRBV5-1 and TRBJ2-1, with 13 bases matching TRBD2. The CDR3 spans 16 residues. Germline lookup yields CDR1 SGHRS and CDR2 YFSETQ. V lost 4 bases and J lost 5; bases outside the gene matches: 6. Here the CDR3 reads CASSTRTSGSDNEQFF. CDR3 in DNA: TGCGCCAGCAGCACTCGGACTAGCGGGAGCGACAATGAGCAGTTCTTC.

The chain employs TRBV19 and TRBJ2-6, with 10 bases identical to TRBD1. This CDR3 has 20 amino acids. V lost 6 bases to trimming and J lost 0 bases; unmatched junction nucleotides: 14. In germline, CDR1 is LNHDA, CDR2 SQIVND (reference sequence). CDR3 residues: CASSDPPGTGVSSGANVLTF. In nucleotides, the CDR3 is TGTGCCAGTAGCGACCCACCTGGGACAGGGGTAAGCTCTGGGGCCAACGTCCTGACTTTC.

This chain uses TRBV10-3 with TRBJ2-1; D remains ambiguous. This CDR3 comprises 14 residues. V was pared by 4 bases and J by 5 bases, with 12 bases between. Germline V gene data show CDR1 as ENHRY and CDR2 as SYGVKD. CDR3 residues: CAISVRNGNNEQFF. CDR3 DNA sequence: TGTGCCATCAGTGTCCGAAACGGTAACAATGAGCAGTTCTTC.

V is TRBV6-6 and J is TRBJ2-5; 7 nucleotides match TRBD1. V shed 6 bases and J 4 bases; nucleotides not matched to a gene: 11. Germline V gene data show CDR1 as MNHNY and CDR2 as SVGAGI (reference sequence). The CDR3 consists of 15 residues. The CDR3 nucleotides are TGTGCCAGCAGATCGGGACAGCTTGGCAGAGAGACCCAGTACTTC. Residues: CASRSGQLGRETQYF.

The chain employs TRBV6-6 and TRBJ2-2; 12 bases are shared with TRBD2. The CDR3 sequence is 14 residues long. V dropped 11 bases and J dropped 3; count of bases not matched to a gene: 4. The germline gives CDR1 MNHNY, CDR2 SVGAGI (reference sequence). CDR3 residues: CAGRLAGDTGELFF. In nucleotides, the CDR3 is TGTGCCGGACGACTAGCGGGGGACACCGGGGAGCTGTTTTTT.

V is TRBV28 and J is TRBJ2-3; the match to TRBD2 covers 8 bases. CDR3 length equals 19 residues. The junction had 19 bases not matched to a gene; V was cut back by 4 bases and J by 4 bases. CDR1 is MDHEN, CDR2 SYDVKM, per germline. Here the CDR3 reads CASSSTSSGRWREADTQYF. CDR3 DNA sequence: TGTGCCAGCAGTTCCACTTCCTCGGGGAGATGGCGGGAGGCAGATACGCAGTATTTT.

This clone was counted once. The rearrangement uses TRBV7-8 and TRBJ2-3; no reliable D call. The CDR3 consists of 15 residues. V dropped 2 bases and J dropped 3 bases, with 12 bases sitting between them. Germline values: CDR1 SGHVS, CDR2 FQNEAQ. The CDR3 protein is CASSLWDMWTDTQYF. DNA for the CDR3: TGTGCCAGCAGCTTATGGGATATGTGGACAGATACGCAGTATTTT. Combining the CDR3 with reference TRBV7-8 and TRBJ2-3 gives the whole variable domain GAGVSQSPRYKVAKRGQDVALRCDPISGHVSLFWYQQALGQGPEFLTYFQNEAQLDKSGLPSDRFFAERPEGSVSTLKIQRTQQEDSAVYLCASSLWDMWTDTQYFGPGTRLTVL.

The chain has TRBV5-1 and TRBJ2-5; 11 nucleotides align to TRBD1. In germline, CDR1 is SGHRS, CDR2 YFSETQ. The CDR3 totals 15 residues. V shed 6 bases and J 2 bases; nucleotides not matched to a gene: 6. The DNA for the CDR3 is TGCGCCAGCACCGGACAGGGGGCTTATCAAGAGACCCAGTACTTC. The encoded protein is CASTGQGAYQETQYF.

The V call is TRBV9, the J call TRBJ1-2; no firm D call. V was shortened by 6 bases and J by 5 bases, with 11 bases between the two germline ends. The V gene's germline CDR1 is SGDLS and CDR2 YYNGEE. The CDR3 covers 12 residues. For the CDR3, the DNA is TGTGCCAGCACCCGAGACCTATATGGCTACACCTTC. This gives the protein CASTRDLYGYTF.

The gene calls are TRBV7-9 and TRBJ1-1; 9 nucleotides agree with TRBD1. This CDR3 is built from 14 residues. With 5 bases clipped from V and 0 bases from J, the junction kept 1 base outside the gene matches. Germline loops: CDR1 SEHNR, CDR2 FQNEAQ (reference sequence). The CDR3, as DNA: TGTGCCAGCAGCCGGGACAGGGTGAACACTGAAGCTTTCTTT. It specifies CASSRDRVNTEAFF.

J is TRBJ2-2 and V is TRBV4-2, with D hard to call. Germline V gene lookup returns CDR1 LGHNA and CDR2 YNFKEQ. V was cut by 0 bases and J by 9 bases, with 8 bases left in between. The CDR3 consists of 13 residues. CDR3 DNA sequence: TGTGCCAGCAGCCAAGATAGTTTCCGGGAGCTGTTTTTT. Its protein product is CASSQDSFRELFF.

The chain combines TRBV5-1 with TRBJ2-5, with TRBD2 matching 15 bases. The ends lost 0 bases at V and 1 base at J; junction bases unmatched: 4. The CDR3 length is 18 residues. CDR1 SGHRS and CDR2 YFSETQ come from the germline V gene. CDR3: CASSLGKGLAGGQETQYF. DNA of the CDR3: TGCGCCAGCAGCTTGGGGAAGGGACTAGCGGGAGGCCAAGAGACCCAGTACTTC.

The chain couples TRBV5-1 to TRBJ2-2, with D hard to call. The germline V gene has CDR1 SGHRS and CDR2 YFSETQ. There are 16 residues in the CDR3. With 0 bases removed from V and 0 bases from J, the gap between germline ends came to 9 bases. CDR3 region: CASSLGQYANTGELFF. CDR3 coding DNA: TGCGCCAGCAGCTTGGGCCAGTACGCGAACACCGGGGAGCTGTTTTTT. The whole variable domain, remainder taken from reference TRBV5-1 and TRBJ2-2, is KAGVTQTPRYLIKTRGQQVTLSCSPISGHRSVSWYQQTPGQGLQFLFEYFSETQRNKGNFPGRFSGRQFSNSRSEMNVSTLELGDSALYLCASSLGQYANTGELFFGEGSRLTVL.

The CDR3 sequence is CASSLARTEPNEKLFF. Written as DNA, the CDR3 is TGCGCCAGCAGCTTGGCCCGCACGGAACCTAATGAAAAACTGTTTTTT. The chain is built from TRBV5-1 and TRBJ1-4; D unclear. The CDR3 consists of 16 residues. Trimming shortened V by 0 bases and J by 3 bases, and 12 bases separated the two germline ends. CDR1 and CDR2 (germline): SGHRS, YFSETQ.

The CDR3 bases are TGTGCCAGCAGCTTATTTTTTGCGCGTAGCGGGAGGGCGGTAGAGACCCAGTACTTC. This gives the protein CASSLFFARSGRAVETQYF. This sequence joins TRBV7-2 and TRBJ2-5; 11 bases map to TRBD2. Trimming removed 2 bases from V and 4 bases from J; junction bases left unmatched: 15. This CDR3 spans 19 amino acids. Germline lookup yields CDR1 SGHTA and CDR2 FQGNSA.

This sequence joins TRBV5-1 and TRBJ1-1; D is ambiguous. Germline CDR1 is SGHRS and CDR2 is YFSETQ. The CDR3 is made up of 12 amino acids. The germline V and J ends were trimmed by 2 bases and 8 bases, with 10 bases remaining between them. The DNA of the CDR3 is TGCGCCAGCAGCTTCCTTGATGGGGAAGCTTTCTTT. Its translation: CASSFLDGEAFF. The variable domain in full, with the rest retrieved from reference TRBV5-1 and TRBJ1-1, is KAGVTQTPRYLIKTRGQQVTLSCSPISGHRSVSWYQQTPGQGLQFLFEYFSETQRNKGNFPGRFSGRQFSNSRSEMNVSTLELGDSALYLCASSFLDGEAFFGQGTRLTVV.